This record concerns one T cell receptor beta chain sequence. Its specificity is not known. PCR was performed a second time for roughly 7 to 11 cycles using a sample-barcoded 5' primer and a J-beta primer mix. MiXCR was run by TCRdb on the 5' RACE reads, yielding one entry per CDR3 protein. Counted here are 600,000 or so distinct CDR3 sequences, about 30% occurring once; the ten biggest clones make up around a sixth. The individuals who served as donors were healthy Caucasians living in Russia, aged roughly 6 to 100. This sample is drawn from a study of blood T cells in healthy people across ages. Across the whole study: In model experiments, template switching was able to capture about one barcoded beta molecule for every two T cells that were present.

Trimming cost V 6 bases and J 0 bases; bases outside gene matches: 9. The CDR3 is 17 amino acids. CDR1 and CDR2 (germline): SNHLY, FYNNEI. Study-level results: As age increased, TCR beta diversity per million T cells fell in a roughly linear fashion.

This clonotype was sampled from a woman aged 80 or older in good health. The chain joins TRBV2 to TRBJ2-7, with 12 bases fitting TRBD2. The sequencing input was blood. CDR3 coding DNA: TGTGCCAGCAGCGGCCAACTAGCGGGGGGCCGCTCCTACGAGCAGTACTTC. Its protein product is CASSGQLAGGRSYEQYF.